Listed below are T cell receptor beta chains from one sample, sequenced in a study of blood T cells in healthy people across ages. TCRdb reanalysed the 5' RACE reads using MiXCR and keeps one entry per CDR3 protein. The sample lists about 1.6 million distinct CDR3 sequences; around 36% were seen once. Sequencing was performed on blood. Receptors were obtained from a woman under 40 in good health. Both conserved end residues are part of each CDR3. The D gene is left open where the match is weak. Some rows have no size entry. The others give once, few or many, or a class for an expanded clone.

>-|TRBJ2-1|-|TRBV7-9
TGTGCCAGCAGCCAAGTGCCCCGGGAGATCTACAATGAGCAGTTCTTC
CASSQVPREIYNEQFF
>-|TRBJ2-7|-|TRBV20-1
TGCAGTGCTAGAGAGGGGTCAGTAGCCTACGAGCAGTACTTC
CSAREGSVAYEQYF
>-|TRBJ2-3|-|TRBV11-2
TGTGCCAGCAGCTTGGGGCCTCTCGGGAAGTATTTT
CASSLGPLGKYF
>many|TRBJ1-5|TRBD1|TRBV4-1
TGCGCCAGCAGCCCTCGGGACAGTAGCAATCAGCCCCAGCATTTT
CASSPRDSSNQPQHF
>-|TRBJ2-2|TRBD2|TRBV27
TGTGCCAGCACCCTAGAGGCGGGGGGGTTACGAACCGGGGAGCTGTTTTTT
CASTLEAGGLRTGELFF
>-|TRBJ2-1|-|TRBV7-9
TGTGCCAGCAGCCCAAAAGAGTTTGAGCAGTTCTTC
CASSPKEFEQFF
>few|TRBJ2-7|-|TRBV28
TGTGCCAGCAGTTTGTCCTTAGCGGTAACCAGCTCCTACGAGCAGTACTTC
CASSLSLAVTSSYEQYF
>few|TRBJ2-7|-|TRBV5-6
TGTGCCAGCAGCTTTCTGCAGGGTACCTCCCACGAGCAGTACTTC
CASSFLQGTSHEQYF
>many|TRBJ2-5|TRBD2|TRBV7-2
TGTGCCAGCAGCCGGGGGGGATTCCAAGAGACCCAGTACTTC
CASSRGGFQETQYF
>-|TRBJ2-7|TRBD1|TRBV28
TGTGCCAGCAGGCACGTCGGGACAGGGGATAACGAGCAGTACTTC
CASRHVGTGDNEQYF
>-|TRBJ2-5|TRBD2|TRBV6-2/TRBV6-3
TGTGCCAGCAGTCAAACCCTAGGAGCGGGAGGTTTGGGTGAGCAGTACTTC
CASSQTLGAGGLGEQYF
>-|TRBJ2-3|TRBD2|TRBV20-1
TGCAGTGCTAGAGTCGCGCTAGCGGGGAACACAGATACGCAGTATTTT
CSARVALAGNTDTQYF
>many|TRBJ2-7|-|TRBV7-6
TGTGCCAGCAGCTTGGATCAGTACGAGCAGTACTTC
CASSLDQYEQYF
>-|TRBJ1-6|-|TRBV27
TGTGCCAGCAGTATTGTCAGTGGGCCCCTCCACTTT
CASSIVSGPLHF
>-|TRBJ2-3|-|TRBV20-1
TGCAGTGCTATTTACCTAAACACAGATACGCAGTATTTT
CSAIYLNTDTQYF
>-|TRBJ2-1|TRBD2|TRBV20-1
TGCAGTGCTAGGGGACTAGCGGGAGTCACCTACAATGAGCAGTTCTTC
CSARGLAGVTYNEQFF
>-|TRBJ2-7|-|TRBV20-1
TGCAGTGCTAAGACGGACAGCTACGAGCAGTACTTC
CSAKTDSYEQYF
>-|TRBJ2-6|-|TRBV12-3/TRBV12-4
TGTGCCAGCGCACCGGGACGGCCCGGTGGGGCCAACGTCCTGACTTTC
CASAPGRPGGANVLTF
>-|TRBJ1-4|-|TRBV2
TGTGCCAGCAGCCACAGGCGCGGGGAGGAAAAACTGTTTTTT
CASSHRRGEEKLFF
>-|TRBJ2-2|TRBD2|TRBV12-3/TRBV12-4
TGTGCCAGCAGTTTCGGACTAGCGTTCACCGGGGAGCTGTTTTTT
CASSFGLAFTGELFF
>-|TRBJ2-3|-|TRBV7-2
TGTGCCTGCAGCTATAGGGGGGACAAATCCACAGATACGCAGTATTTT
CACSYRGDKSTDTQYF
>many|TRBJ2-7|-|TRBV9
TGTGCCAGCAGCGCTGAGGGCACAGCCTACGAGCAGTACTTC
CASSAEGTAYEQYF
>-|TRBJ1-2|-|TRBV6-1
TGTGCCAGCAGTGCCCCCGGGAGACAGGTCTCCTTTAACTATGGCTACACCTTC
CASSAPGRQVSFNYGYTF
>-|TRBJ1-1|-|TRBV3-1
TGTGCCAGCAATCGGCAGGGGCAGAACACTGAAGCTTTCTTT
CASNRQGQNTEAFF
>-|TRBJ2-5|-|TRBV6-4
TGTGCCAGCAGTCCCACCGAGGGGGAGACCCAGTACTTC
CASSPTEGETQYF
>-|TRBJ2-7|-|TRBV20-1
TGCAGTGCTCCTATGGGAACGAGCCCCTACGAGCAGTACTTC
CSAPMGTSPYEQYF